What follows are 4 T cell receptor beta chains derived from one specimen sequenced in a study of identical twins. Via MiXCR, TCRdb re-called the 5' RACE reads, giving one row per CDR3 protein. The table records a few hundred thousand distinct CDR3 sequences, about 10% of them present only once. The source material was memory T cells sorted from blood. These receptors all come from a man in his fifties or sixties in good health.

Ten or more counts support this clonotype. The chain links TRBV6-2 or TRBV6-3 to TRBJ2-5; D gene ambiguous. There are 12 residues in the CDR3. Germline V CDR1 and CDR2: MNHEY, SVGEGT. Trimming removed 8 bases from V and 5 bases from J, with 12 bases in between. DNA of the CDR3: TGTGCCAGCTTCGCCCATGGGGAGACCCAGTACTTC. It codes for CASFAHGETQYF.

In this sample, this clonotype turned up a few times. The chain employs TRBV24-1 and TRBJ2-3; the D gene could be TRBD1 or TRBD2 (5 bases each). Germline CDR1 reads KGHDR; CDR2 reads SFDVKD. This CDR3 has 13 residues. Trimming took 2 bases from V and 8 from J, leaving 10 bases between them. The CDR3 region is CATSDSGPGTQYF. The CDR3 nucleotides read TGTGCCACCAGTGATTCGGGGCCAGGTACGCAGTATTTT.

This clonotype was counted at least ten times. CDR3 in DNA: TGTGCCAGCAGCCAAGTTACAGGGAAACTGGGCGAGCAGTTCTTC. Translated, it gives CASSQVTGKLGEQFF. The chain has TRBV3-1 and TRBJ2-1; a possible D gene is TRBD1 (6 bases). The CDR3 is 15 residues long. Per the germline V gene, CDR1 is LGHDT and CDR2 is YNNKEL (reference sequence). Deletions cut 1 base from V and 10 bases from J, with 17 bases between.

A few counts support this clonotype. This chain connects TRBV12-3 or TRBV12-4 to TRBJ1-1; D possibly corresponds to TRBD1 (5 bases). The V gene lost 5 bases and the J gene lost 8 bases, with 18 bases spanning the gap. The CDR3 is made up of 14 amino acids. The CDR3 nucleotides are TGTGCCAGCAGTGTGGGACTTCCTACCCGGGAAGCTTTCTTT. It encodes CASSVGLPTREAFF.